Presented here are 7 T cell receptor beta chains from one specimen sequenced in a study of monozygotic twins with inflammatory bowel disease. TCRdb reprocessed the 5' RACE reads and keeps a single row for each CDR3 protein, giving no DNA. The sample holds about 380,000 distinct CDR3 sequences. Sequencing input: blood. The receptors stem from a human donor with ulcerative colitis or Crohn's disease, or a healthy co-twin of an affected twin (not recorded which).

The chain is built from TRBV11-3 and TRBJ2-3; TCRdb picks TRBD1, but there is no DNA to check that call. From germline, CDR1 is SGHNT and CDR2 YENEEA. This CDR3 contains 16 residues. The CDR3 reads CASSGQGATSTDTQYF.

The CDR3 protein is CASSQDHSLSTEAFF. The rearrangement links TRBV3-1 to TRBJ1-1. The germline V gene has CDR1 LGHDT and CDR2 YNNKEL (reference sequence). The CDR3 sequence is 15 residues long.

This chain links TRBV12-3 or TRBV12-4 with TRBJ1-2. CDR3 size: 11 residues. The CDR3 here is CASSLNSGYTF.

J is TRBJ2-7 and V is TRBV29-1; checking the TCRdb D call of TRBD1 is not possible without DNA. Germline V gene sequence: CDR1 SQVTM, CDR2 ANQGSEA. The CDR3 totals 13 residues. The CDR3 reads CSARDILSYEQYF.

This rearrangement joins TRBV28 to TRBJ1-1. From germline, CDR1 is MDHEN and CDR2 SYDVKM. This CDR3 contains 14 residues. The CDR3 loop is CASSLFKKVAEAFF. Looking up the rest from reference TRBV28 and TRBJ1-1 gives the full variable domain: DVKVTQSSRYLVKRTGEKVFLECVQDMDHENMFWYRQDPGLGLRLIYFSYDVKMKEKGDIPEGYSVSREKKERFSLILESASTNQTSMYLCASSLFKKVAEAFFGQGTRLTVV.

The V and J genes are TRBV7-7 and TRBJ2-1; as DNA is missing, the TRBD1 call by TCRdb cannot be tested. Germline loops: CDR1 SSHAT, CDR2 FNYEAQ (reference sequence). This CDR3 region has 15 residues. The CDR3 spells CASSPGGQGGREQFF.

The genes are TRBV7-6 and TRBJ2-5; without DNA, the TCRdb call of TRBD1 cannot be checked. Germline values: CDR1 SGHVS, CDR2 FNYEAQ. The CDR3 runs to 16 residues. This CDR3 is CASRQGVGGFQETQYF.